Presented here are 9 T cell receptor beta chains from one specimen sequenced in a study of blood T cell repertoires in COVID-19. Using immunoSEQ multiplex PCR, the repertoire was profiled, and TCRdb retains in-frame clones only, with some absent. Among 100,000 to 140,000 clones, about 80% were seen once, and the ten largest hold around 4.4%. Sequencing was performed on peripheral blood. The receptor source for this set is a man in his 70s with acute or convalescent COVID-19.

The rearrangement links TRBV9 to TRBJ2-2; tentatively, D is TRBD2 (6 bases). The CDR3 is made up of 17 amino acids. Per the germline V gene, CDR1 is SGDLS and CDR2 is YYNGEE. Trimming took 3 bases from V and 4 from J, leaving 19 bases between them. CDR3 region: CASSAFSGTALTGELFF. CDR3 in DNA: TGTGCCAGCAGCGCATTTTCTGGGACTGCCCTCACCGGGGAGCTGTTTTTT.

A single count supports this clone. This chain joins TRBV19 and TRBJ1-2; D may be TRBD1 (6 bases). The CDR3 sequence is 14 residues long. V was clipped by 7 bases and J by 2 bases, with 14 bases between them. In germline, CDR1 is LNHDA, CDR2 SQIVND (reference sequence). The CDR3 coding sequence is TGTGCCAGTACGCGGAGGACAGTGAACTATGGCTACACCTTC. Translated, it gives CASTRRTVNYGYTF.

The chain uses TRBV18 and TRBJ1-5, with 8 bases aligning to TRBD1. CDR3 size: 14 residues. Looked up from germline, CDR1 is KGHSH and CDR2 is LQKENI. V was pared by 4 bases and J by 7 bases, with 6 bases of the junction left unmatched. The CDR3 bases are TGTGCCAGCTCACGTGAGACAGGGGCACAGCCCCAGCATTTT. Translated, it gives CASSRETGAQPQHF. Drawing the rest from reference TRBV18 and TRBJ1-5, the complete variable domain is NAGVMQNPRHLVRRRGQEARLRCSPMKGHSHVYWYRQLPEEGLKFMVYLQKENIIDESGMPKERFSAEFPKEGPSILRIQQVVRGDSAAYFCASSRETGAQPQHFGDGTRLSIL.

This clone was recorded only once. This chain connects TRBV7-7 to TRBJ1-5; D unclear. Between the trimmed V and J ends, which lost 5 bases and 4 bases, there was a span of 9 bases. This CDR3 region has 13 residues. Germline loops: CDR1 SSHAT, CDR2 FNYEAQ (reference sequence). The CDR3 DNA is TGTGCCAGCAGCGGAGGGATAAATCAGCCCCAGCATTTT. This translates into CASSGGINQPQHF.

This chain links TRBV6-1 with TRBJ1-5; D is ambiguous. Germline-derived CDR1 and CDR2 are MNHNS and SASEGT. V was trimmed by 3 bases and J by 7 bases, leaving 22 bases between them. CDR3 size: 17 residues. CDR3 region: CASSDLGGRVQAQPQHF. CDR3 nucleotides: TGTGCCAGCAGTGATCTTGGAGGCCGTGTGCAAGCCCAGCCCCAGCATTTT.

This clone has more than one count but fewer than ten. The CDR3 loop reads CASSGSDRATYEQYF. The CDR3 nucleotides are TGTGCCAGCAGCGGATCGGACAGGGCGACCTACGAGCAGTACTTC. The chain links TRBV5-6 to TRBJ2-7; 8 bases align to TRBD1. This CDR3 contains 15 residues. J lost 2 bases, V lost 4 bases, and 8 bases had no gene match. Germline V lookup: CDR1 SGHDT, CDR2 YYEEEE.

The sample holds one count of this clone. V is TRBV18 and J is TRBJ2-1; no clear D. V dropped 6 bases and J dropped 0 bases, with 15 bases sitting between them. CDR1 is KGHSH and CDR2 is LQKENI in the germline V gene. The CDR3 totals 16 residues. The DNA for the CDR3 is TGTGCCAGCTCGCCCGTGGTTGTTAGCTCCTACAATGAGCAGTTCTTC. Amino acid sequence: CASSPVVVSSYNEQFF.

The chain carries TRBV27 and TRBJ2-7; TRBD1 matches at 11 bases. Germline V gives CDR1 MNHEY, CDR2 SMNVEV (reference sequence). Unmatched junction bases numbered 5, after V lost 5 bases and J lost 2 bases. This CDR3 has 15 amino acids. The CDR3 spells CASSRGQGATYEQYF. The CDR3 DNA is TGTGCCAGCAGTCGCGGACAGGGGGCGACCTACGAGCAGTACTTC.

The chain employs TRBV5-1 and TRBJ1-1; 9 nucleotides match TRBD1. CDR1 SGHRS and CDR2 YFSETQ come from the germline V gene. The CDR3 is 14 amino acids. J gave up 8 bases and V 4 bases, and 9 bases lay outside the gene matches. The DNA of the CDR3 is TGCGCCAGCAGCGATAAAGGAGGGACAGGGGAAGCTTTCTTT. As protein: CASSDKGGTGEAFF.